A selection of T cell receptor beta chains follows, all from one sample in a study of T cell responses to AZD1222 COVID-19 vaccine. Assay used: immunoSEQ multiplex PCR; TCRdb lists only in-frame clones, some missing. The sample gives about 120,000 clones, roughly 85% of which show up once; 9.4% is in the top ten. The sequences come from peripheral blood, collected on day 0 of AZD1222 vaccination. These receptors were collected from an adult in good health. CDR3s leave out the opening cysteine and the closing phenylalanine or tryptophan. Some rows mark clone size as missing; the rest say once, few, many or name a class of expanded clone.

V gene	clone size	CDR3 length	CDR3 protein
TRBV19	NA	11	ASRATGVGELF
TRBV2	NA	12	ASSRQRTNTEAF
TRBV2	NA	8	ASLALEQY
TRBV6-5	NA	12	ASSYIGTAYGYT
TRBV3-1/TRBV3-2	NA	14	ASSQDRQIPNYGYT
TRBV28	NA	12	ASSFIGDTGELF
TRBV30	few	12	AWSAGLNTGELF
TRBV5-4	once	14	ASSLALGGGEETQY
TRBV6-2/TRBV6-3	NA	12	ASRYGQGSQPQH
TRBV30	once	13	AWSTFRPVQETQY